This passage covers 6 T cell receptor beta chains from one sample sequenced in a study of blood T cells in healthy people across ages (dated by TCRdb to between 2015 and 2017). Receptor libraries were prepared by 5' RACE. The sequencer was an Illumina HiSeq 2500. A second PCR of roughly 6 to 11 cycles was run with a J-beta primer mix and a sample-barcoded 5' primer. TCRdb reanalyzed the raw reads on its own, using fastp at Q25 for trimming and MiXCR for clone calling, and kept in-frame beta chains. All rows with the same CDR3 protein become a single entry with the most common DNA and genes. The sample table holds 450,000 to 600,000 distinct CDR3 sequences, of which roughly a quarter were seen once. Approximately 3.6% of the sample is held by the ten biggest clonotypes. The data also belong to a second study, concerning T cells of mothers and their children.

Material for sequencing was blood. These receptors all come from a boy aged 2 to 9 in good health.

The DNA for the CDR3 is TGTGCCTGGATACCCGGTTCCGGGAACTACTATGGCTACACCTTC. Translated, it gives CAWIPGSGNYYGYTF. The V and J genes are TRBV30 and TRBJ1-2, with no clear D. Germline V gene sequence: CDR1 GTSNPN, CDR2 SVGIG (reference sequence). The CDR3 is 15 amino acids. Trimming left V 4 bases short and J 3 bases short, with 18 bases between.

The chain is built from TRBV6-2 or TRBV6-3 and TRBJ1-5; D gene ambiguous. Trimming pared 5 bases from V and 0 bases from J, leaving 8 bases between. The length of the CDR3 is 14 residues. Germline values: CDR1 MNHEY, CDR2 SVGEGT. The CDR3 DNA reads TGTGCCAGCAGTCCTTACAGTAGCAATCAGCCCCAGCATTTT. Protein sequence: CASSPYSSNQPQHF.

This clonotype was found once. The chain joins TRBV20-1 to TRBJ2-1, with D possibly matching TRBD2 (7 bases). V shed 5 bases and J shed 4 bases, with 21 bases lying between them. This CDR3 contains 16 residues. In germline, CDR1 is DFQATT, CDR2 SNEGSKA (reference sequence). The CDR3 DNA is TGCAGTGCTGTCACATTCCGGGGGGCCGATTACAATGAGCAGTTCTTC. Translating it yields CSAVTFRGADYNEQFF.

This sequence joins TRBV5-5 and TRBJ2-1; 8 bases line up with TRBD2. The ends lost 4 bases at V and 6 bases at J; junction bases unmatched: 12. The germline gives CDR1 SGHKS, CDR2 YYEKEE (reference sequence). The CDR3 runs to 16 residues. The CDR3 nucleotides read TGTGCCAGCAGCGAGCCCCCGGGACTAGGAGGCAATGAGCAGTTCTTC. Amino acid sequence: CASSEPPGLGGNEQFF. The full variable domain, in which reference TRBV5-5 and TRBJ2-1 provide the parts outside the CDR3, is DAGVTQSPTHLIKTRGQQVTLRCSPISGHKSVSWYQQVLGQGPQFIFQYYEKEERGRGNFPDRFSARQFPNYSSELNVNALLLGDSALYLCASSEPPGLGGNEQFFGPGTRLTVL.

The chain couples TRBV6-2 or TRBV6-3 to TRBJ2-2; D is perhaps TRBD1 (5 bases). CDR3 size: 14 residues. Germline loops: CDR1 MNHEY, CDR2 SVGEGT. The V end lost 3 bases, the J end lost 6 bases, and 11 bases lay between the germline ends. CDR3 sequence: CASSYQGWAGELFF. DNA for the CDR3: TGTGCCAGCAGTTATCAGGGTTGGGCCGGGGAGCTGTTTTTT.

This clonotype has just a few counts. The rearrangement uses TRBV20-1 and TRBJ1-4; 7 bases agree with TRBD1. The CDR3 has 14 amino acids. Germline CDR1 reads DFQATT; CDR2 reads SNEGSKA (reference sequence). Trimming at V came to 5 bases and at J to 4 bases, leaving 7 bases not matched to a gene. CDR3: CSAFGDRNNEKLFF. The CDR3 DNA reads TGCAGTGCTTTCGGGGACAGAAATAATGAAAAACTGTTTTTT.